A selection of T cell receptor beta chains follows, all from one sample in a study of T cell repertoires in cytomegalovirus infection. The antigens of these receptors remain unknown. TCRdb itself ran the reads through MiXCR, one entry per CDR3 protein. The sample lists some 200,000 distinct CDR3 sequences; less than 50% were seen once. The specimen was CD8+ T cells from cultured PBMCs, collected from culture after CMV antigen stimulation. The source of these receptors is a human donor in good health (CMV status not recorded). Some clones in this sample may be carry-over from other donors' samples. The CDR3 runs from the conserved cysteine through the conserved F or W. Each record gives: clone size, J gene, D gene, V gene, CDR3 DNA, CDR3 protein. The D gene is left open where the match is weak. Some rows mark clone size as missing; the rest say once, few, many or name a class of expanded clone.

>-|TRBJ2-1|-|TRBV28
TGTGCCAGCACCCGCCGAGGGAGAAACAATGAGCAGTTCTTC
CASTRRGRNNEQFF
>-|TRBJ2-1|-|TRBV6-6
TGTGCCAGCAGTTACTCGAGAGCAGCCCATGAGCAGTTCTTC
CASSYSRAAHEQFF
>few|TRBJ2-6|-|TRBV28
TGTGCCAGCAGGGCTGGGGCCAACGTCCTGACTTTC
CASRAGANVLTF
>-|TRBJ1-2|-|TRBV10-3
TGTGCCATCAGTGATGGAGGGGGATCTAACTATGGCTACACCTTC
CAISDGGGSNYGYTF
>few|TRBJ2-7|-|TRBV19
TGTGCCAGTAGTATAGGGGCAGCCAGCTCCTACGAGCAGTACTTC
CASSIGAASSYEQYF
>-|TRBJ2-7|TRBD1|TRBV7-9
TGTGCCAGCAGCCCCGGACAGGAGACGTCCTTC
CASSPGQETSF
>-|TRBJ2-6|TRBD1|TRBV20-1
TGCAGTGCTAGGGGACAGATCTCTGGGGCCAACGTCCTGACTTTC
CSARGQISGANVLTF
>few|TRBJ2-1|-|TRBV7-3
TGTGCCAGCAGCTTGGGAGTAGGTGAGCAGTTCTTC
CASSLGVGEQFF
>few|TRBJ2-7|-|TRBV28
TGTGCCAGCAGTTTTCCACCCCCGGCGTACGAGCAGTACTTC
CASSFPPPAYEQYF
>-|TRBJ2-1|TRBD2|TRBV7-3
TGTGCCAGCATCCCCGGGGGGGAGGGCCGGAATGAGCAGTTCTTC
CASIPGGEGRNEQFF
>few|TRBJ2-1|TRBD2|TRBV6-2/TRBV6-3
TGTGCCAGCACCCAGCGACGTGGGAGGGATGAGCAGTTCTTC
CASTQRRGRDEQFF
>-|TRBJ1-1|-|TRBV12-3/TRBV12-4
TGTGCCAGCAGTCCCACGAGGCAAGCTTTCTTT
CASSPTRQAFF
>-|TRBJ1-4|-|TRBV7-9
TGTGCCAGCAGCTCTTCCAGATCAACTAATGAAAAACTGTTTTTT
CASSSSRSTNEKLFF
>-|TRBJ1-2|-|TRBV6-1
TGTGCCAGCAGTGAGTGGGTAAACAGGGTCAAATTCTATGGCTACACCTTC
CASSEWVNRVKFYGYTF
>few|TRBJ1-4|-|TRBV6-6
TGTGCCAGCAGTTACTTCGGGAGGGGGGATGAAAAACTGTTTTTT
CASSYFGRGDEKLFF
>-|TRBJ2-5|TRBD2|TRBV29-1
TGCAGCGTGGAGACTAGCGGGAGCCTGCAAGAGACCCAGTACTTC
CSVETSGSLQETQYF
>many|TRBJ2-2|-|TRBV7-9
TGTGCCAGCAGCTTAGCGCTGGGGTCGAACACCGGGGAGCTGTTTTTT
CASSLALGSNTGELFF
>-|TRBJ2-2|TRBD2|TRBV7-9
TGTGCCAGCAGCTCCCGACGGGGGGAAGCCGGGGAGCTGTTTTTT
CASSSRRGEAGELFF
>-|TRBJ2-2|TRBD1|TRBV6-5
TGTGCCAGCAGTTACATATCGGACAGGGAGAACACCGGGGAGCTGTTTTTT
CASSYISDRENTGELFF
>-|TRBJ2-2|-|TRBV6-5
TGTGCCAGCAGCCCAGGGATTTGGAGCACCGGGGAGCTGTTTTTT
CASSPGIWSTGELFF
>-|TRBJ2-2|-|TRBV7-8
TGTGCCAGCAGCTTTTACAACAGGGTAAACACCGGGGAGCTGTTTTTT
CASSFYNRVNTGELFF
>-|TRBJ2-7|TRBD2|TRBV4-1
TGCGCCAGCAGCCCCTACCCGGGAGGGCTTTACGAGCAGTACTTC
CASSPYPGGLYEQYF
>-|TRBJ2-1|-|TRBV28
TGTGCCAGCAGTTCTCTGACAGGACCCTACAATGAGCAGTTCTTC
CASSSLTGPYNEQFF
>few|TRBJ1-1|TRBD1|TRBV6-5
TGTGCCAGCAGTTACTCGACAGGGAGTGAAGCTTTCTTT
CASSYSTGSEAFF
>-|TRBJ2-1|-|TRBV12-3/TRBV12-4
TGTGCCAGCAGTTTTGGGGCCATTAAAGATGAGCAGTTCTTC
CASSFGAIKDEQFF
>-|TRBJ1-1|-|TRBV11-2
TGTGCCAGCAGCTTAGCTACCGGTACGGAAGCTTTCTTT
CASSLATGTEAFF
>few|TRBJ2-2|TRBD2|TRBV28
TGTGCCAGCAGTTTATCGACTAGCGGGTACGGGGAGCTGTTTTTT
CASSLSTSGYGELFF
>-|TRBJ2-1|-|TRBV2
TGTGCCAGCAACGCGGGTGAGCAGTTCTTC
CASNAGEQFF
>-|TRBJ2-1|-|TRBV6-2/TRBV6-3
TGTGCCAGCAGTTACCTACCCTACAATGAGCAGTTCTTC
CASSYLPYNEQFF
>-|TRBJ2-5|-|TRBV6-5
TGTGCCAGCAGTTATTTTACCGGACCCTCATATGGAGAGACCCAGTACTTC
CASSYFTGPSYGETQYF
>-|TRBJ2-6|-|TRBV28
TGTGCCAGCAGTCAGACCCTTACGACAGGCCTTTCATCCGGGGCCAACGTCCTGACTTTC
CASSQTLTTGLSSGANVLTF